These 16 T cell receptor beta chains originate from one sample sequenced in a study of T-cell reconstitution after alpha-beta-depleted transplantation in children. TCRbeta library preparation incorporated unique molecular identifiers. TCRdb re-analysed the PCR reads in MiXCR, keeping a single row per CDR3 protein. The repertoire holds 330,000 or so distinct CDR3 sequences, with about 9.4% as singletons. Sample: PBMCs from the stem cell graft donor, taken from the stem cell graft. Every receptor here comes from a human donor who donated a stem cell graft to a child with acute lymphoblastic leukemia.

The chain has TRBV27 and TRBJ2-7, with 8 nucleotides matching TRBD1. J lost 3 bases, V lost 3 bases, and 4 bases had no gene match. The CDR3 is 14 residues long. Per the germline V gene, CDR1 is MNHEY and CDR2 is SMNVEV (reference sequence). CDR3 nucleotide sequence: TGTGCCAGCAGTTTGACAGGGGTGCTCTACGAGCAGTACTTC. Translated, it gives CASSLTGVLYEQYF.

The table lists this clonotype with a few counts. The V and J genes are TRBV24-1 and TRBJ2-5; either TRBD1 or TRBD2 may supply D (5 bases each). The CDR3 sequence is 15 residues long. The V gene lost 3 bases and the J gene lost 0 bases, with 10 bases spanning the gap. Germline CDR1 KGHDR, CDR2 SFDVKD. The CDR3 loop reads CATSDGGWYQETQYF. The CDR3, as DNA: TGTGCCACCAGTGATGGGGGTTGGTACCAAGAGACCCAGTACTTC.

This clonotype was seen a handful of times. V is TRBV10-3 and J is TRBJ2-5; 8 bases align to TRBD1. CDR1 ENHRY and CDR2 SYGVKD come from the germline V gene. CDR3 length: 15 residues. With V trimmed by 3 bases and J by 5 bases, 8 bases remained unmatched. CDR3 nucleotides: TGTGCCATCAGTGACTATGACAGGGGTTATGAGACCCAGTACTTC. Protein: CAISDYDRGYETQYF.

This clonotype was counted ten times or more. The chain links TRBV29-1 to TRBJ2-7, with D perhaps matching TRBD2 (6 bases). V was shortened by 1 base and J by 2 bases, with 15 bases between the two germline ends. CDR3 length equals 15 residues. The germline CDR1 and CDR2 sequences are SQVTM and ANQGSEA. The CDR3 protein is CSVEGWEDSAYEQYF. In nucleotides, the CDR3 is TGCAGCGTTGAAGGTTGGGAGGATTCCGCCTACGAGCAGTACTTC.

This clonotype has ten or more counts. This sequence joins TRBV28 and TRBJ1-2; 7 bases map to TRBD1. CDR3 length: 13 amino acids. Trimming cost V 9 bases and J 4 bases; bases outside gene matches: 8. CDR1 is MDHEN, CDR2 SYDVKM, per germline. CDR3 in amino acids: CARVQGRIYGYTF. CDR3 sequence (DNA): TGTGCCAGGGTACAGGGGCGAATCTATGGCTACACCTTC.

This clonotype was observed many times. The chain links TRBV12-3 or TRBV12-4 to TRBJ2-7; 9 bases are a match to TRBD2. The junction had 11 bases not matched to a gene; V was cut back by 6 bases and J by 5 bases. This CDR3 comprises 15 residues. As DNA, the CDR3 is TGTGCCAGCAGGCCCGGGGCGGGAGGGCCCAACGAGCAGTACTTC. It translates to CASRPGAGGPNEQYF.

V gene TRBV27 combines with J gene TRBJ2-2; no definite D call. Trimming stripped 4 bases from V and 0 bases from J, with 9 bases between. Germline V gives CDR1 MNHEY, CDR2 SMNVEV (reference sequence). This CDR3 spans 15 amino acids. The CDR3 DNA sequence: TGTGCCAGCAGTTCTTGGACCTCGAACACCGGGGAGCTGTTTTTT. Protein sequence: CASSSWTSNTGELFF.

This chain joins TRBV14 and TRBJ2-5; 9 bases align to TRBD1. Germline V gene data show CDR1 as SGHDN and CDR2 as FVKESK. V gave up 4 bases and J gave up 7 bases; unmatched junction bases: 4. The CDR3 has 13 amino acids. CDR3 protein: CASSLLDRGTQYF. The CDR3 DNA is TGTGCCAGCAGCCTTCTGGACAGGGGGACCCAGTACTTC.

The sample holds a few counts of this clonotype. In DNA, the CDR3 is TGTGCCAGCAGTGAAAAGTCCGCAGGATTGAACACTGAAGCTTTCTTT. This gives the protein CASSEKSAGLNTEAFF. V usage is TRBV2 and J usage is TRBJ1-1, with D uncertain. V gave up 2 bases and J gave up 0 bases, with 13 bases separating them. CDR3 size: 16 residues. The germline V gene has CDR1 SNHLY and CDR2 FYNNEI.

This clonotype has only a few counts. The rearrangement joins TRBV12-3 or TRBV12-4 to TRBJ1-4; D gene ambiguous. The V end was cut by 6 bases, the J end by 8 bases, with 19 bases between. This CDR3 is built from 15 residues. The CDR3 loop reads CASSPPTWPSEKLFF. The CDR3 nucleotides read TGTGCCAGCAGCCCACCGACGTGGCCAAGCGAAAAACTGTTTTTT.

There are a few counts of this clonotype. The V call is TRBV7-2, the J call TRBJ2-7, with 7 bases lining up with TRBD2. V was clipped by 2 bases and J by 2 bases; unmatched bases: 6. CDR3 length: 15 amino acids. Looked up from germline, CDR1 is SGHTA and CDR2 is FQGNSA. CDR3 in DNA: TGTGCCAGCAGCTTAAGGACTAGTCCCACCTACGAGCAGTACTTC. This codes for CASSLRTSPTYEQYF.

This chain uses TRBV5-1 with TRBJ2-7, with TRBD1 matching over 8 bases. Germline CDR1 and CDR2: SGHRS and YFSETQ. This CDR3 comprises 15 residues. V lost 3 bases and J lost 3; bases outside the gene matches: 8. The CDR3 DNA sequence: TGCGCCAGCAGCTCGTCGGACAGGGTGTACTACGAGCAGTACTTC. Translating gives CASSSSDRVYYEQYF.

To note about this clonotype: A much larger clone differs from this one at a single base, so this may be a read error. The genes are TRBV5-1 and TRBJ2-1, with 10 positions matching TRBD2. The CDR3 runs 18 residues. In germline, CDR1 is SGHRS, CDR2 YFSETQ. In DNA form, the CDR3 reads TGCGCCAGCAGCTTGAAACCGCCTAGCGGGAGTTCCTACAATGAGCAGTTATTC. This translates into CASSLKPPSGSSYNEQLF.

This clonotype was observed at least ten times. V and J are TRBV5-5 and TRBJ2-2; 11 nucleotides match TRBD2. CDR3 size: 16 residues. Germline CDR1 and CDR2: SGHKS and YYEKEE (reference sequence). V was clipped by 1 base and J by 6 bases; unmatched bases: 5. Here the CDR3 reads CASSLTSGSLAGELFF. CDR3 in DNA: TGTGCCAGCAGCTTGACTAGCGGGAGTTTGGCCGGGGAGCTGTTTTTT.

This clonotype has only a few counts. V is TRBV12-3 or TRBV12-4 and J is TRBJ1-1; 9 bases are a match to TRBD1. V was clipped by 6 bases and J by 3 bases; unmatched bases: 8. This CDR3 region has 15 residues. This CDR3 reads CASRRTGARDTEAFF. The CDR3 region has the DNA TGTGCCAGCAGACGGACAGGGGCGAGGGACACTGAAGCTTTCTTT.

This chain connects TRBV7-3 to TRBJ2-3; D is unresolved. Germline CDR1 and CDR2: SGHTA and FQGTGA. Trimming cost V 5 bases and J 3 bases, with 18 bases left between them. The CDR3 has 16 residues. CDR3 nucleotides: TGTGCCAGCAGCCCCCGTAGGATGATCGGGACAGATACGCAGTATTTT. It codes for CASSPRRMIGTDTQYF.